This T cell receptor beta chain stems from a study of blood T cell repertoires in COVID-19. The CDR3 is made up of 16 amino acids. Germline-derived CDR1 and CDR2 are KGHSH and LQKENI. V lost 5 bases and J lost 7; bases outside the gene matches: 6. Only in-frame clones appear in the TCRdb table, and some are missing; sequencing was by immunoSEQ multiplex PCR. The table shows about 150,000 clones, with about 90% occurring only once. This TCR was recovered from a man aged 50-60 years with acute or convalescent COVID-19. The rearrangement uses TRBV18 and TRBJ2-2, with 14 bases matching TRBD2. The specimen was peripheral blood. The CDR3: CASSSGLAGVGGELFF. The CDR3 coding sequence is TGTGCCAGCTCATCGGGACTAGCGGGAGTCGGCGGGGAGCTGTTTTTT.